This T cell receptor beta chain came from a study of CD8 T cells in Susac syndrome. Negative isolation yielded CD4+ and CD8+ T cells, and FACS enriched TEMRA cells. Germline V lookup: CDR1 SGHNT, CDR2 YYREEE (reference sequence). The CDR3 is 14 amino acids. V was cut by 2 bases and J by 0 bases, with 7 bases left in between. Reverse transcription of roughly 0.5 to 1 ug RNA was carried out with random hexamers. With immunoSEQ multiplex PCR, TCR beta CDR3 was amplified across 54 Vbeta and 13 Jbeta. A single record per CDR3 protein comes from TCRdb applying MiXCR to the immunoSEQ multiplex PCR reads. The repertoire consists of roughly 140,000 distinct CDR3 sequences, with 90% to 96% occurring once and the leading ten covering about 0.08%.

This sequence joins TRBV5-4 and TRBJ2-3; no definite D call. The material sequenced was CD4+ T cells from PBMCs. The sequence was obtained from a human donor with Susac syndrome. In nucleotides, the CDR3 is TGTGCCAGCAGCTTTACAAGCAGCACAGATACGCAGTATTTT. It encodes CASSFTSSTDTQYF.